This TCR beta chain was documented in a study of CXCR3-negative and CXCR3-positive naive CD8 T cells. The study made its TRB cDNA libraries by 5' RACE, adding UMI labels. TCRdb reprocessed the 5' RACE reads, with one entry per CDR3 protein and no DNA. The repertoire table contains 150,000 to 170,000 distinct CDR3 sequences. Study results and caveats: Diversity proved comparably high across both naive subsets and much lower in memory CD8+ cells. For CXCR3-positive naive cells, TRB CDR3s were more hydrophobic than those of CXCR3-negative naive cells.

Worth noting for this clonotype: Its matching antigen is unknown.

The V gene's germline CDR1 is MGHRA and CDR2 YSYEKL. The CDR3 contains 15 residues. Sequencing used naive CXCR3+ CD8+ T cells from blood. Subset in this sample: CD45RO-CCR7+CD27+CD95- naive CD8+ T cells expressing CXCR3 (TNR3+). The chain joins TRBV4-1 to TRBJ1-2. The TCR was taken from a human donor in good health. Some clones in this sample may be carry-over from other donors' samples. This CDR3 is CASAPVREGGFGYTF.